Below are 4 T cell receptor beta chains sequenced from a single sample in a study of control samples from healthy donors and cancer patients. Produced via immunoSEQ multiplex PCR; TCRdb's table is partial and in-frame only. Here the sample spans 150,000 to 180,000 clones, about 94% being singletons. Sequencing used blood. These receptors were collected from a man aged 40-49 years in good health.

J is TRBJ2-3 and V is TRBV19, with 8 nucleotides matching TRBD2. Germline CDR1 reads LNHDA; CDR2 reads SQIVND (reference sequence). Unmatched junction bases numbered 5, after V lost 1 base and J lost 8 bases. The length of the CDR3 is 14 residues. DNA of the CDR3: TGTGCCAGTAGTATAGCGGGGGGGCCGGGTACGCAGTATTTT. Translating it yields CASSIAGGPGTQYF.

V and J are TRBV19 and TRBJ1-1, with D tentatively TRBD1 (6 bases). This CDR3 is built from 17 residues. From germline, CDR1 is LNHDA and CDR2 SQIVND (reference sequence). Deletions cut 5 bases from V and 0 bases from J, with 19 bases between. CDR3 sequence (DNA): TGTGCCAGTAGTGTCACAGGGTTGGGGCCCGTGAACACTGAAGCTTTCTTT. Amino acids: CASSVTGLGPVNTEAFF.

This chain links TRBV7-3 with TRBJ1-1; D unresolved. The CDR3 runs 13 residues. Germline values: CDR1 SGHTA, CDR2 FQGTGA. V lost 1 base and J lost 5, with 8 bases in between. CDR3 in DNA: TGTGCCAGCAGCTTAAAAGGATGGACTGAAGCTTTCTTT. This gives the protein CASSLKGWTEAFF.

The chain uses TRBV4-2 and TRBJ2-3, with D possibly matching TRBD1 (6 bases). Per germline, CDR1 LGHNA and CDR2 YNFKEQ. Trimming took off 5 bases at V and 2 bases at J, with 17 bases between the two ends. The CDR3 consists of 16 residues. This CDR3 is CASSVWQGSLTDTQYF. The CDR3 coding sequence is TGTGCCAGCAGCGTCTGGCAGGGGTCCCTCACAGATACGCAGTATTTT.